This section outlines one T cell receptor (beta chain) sequence together with its context. These data come from a study of blood T cell repertoires in COVID-19. Study summary: Nucleic acid was either cDNA or gDNA, and it came from T cells, B-cell-depleted T cells, or PBMCs.

All enrollees were about 18 to 90 years old and from approximately 24 US areas. The method was immunoSEQ multiplex PCR; TCRdb's version includes in-frame clones alone and lacks a portion of them. The sample lists around 250,000 clones; approximately 89% were seen once. Material for sequencing was PBMCs or T cells enriched from blood (not recorded which). The TCR comes from a woman in her forties with acute COVID-19.

CDR3 sequence reads: CASSLDSGSNADTQYF. For the CDR3, the DNA is TGTGCCAGCAGCTTAGATAGCGGGAGCAACGCAGATACGCAGTATTTT. V and J are TRBV11-2 and TRBJ2-3; 9 nucleotides line up with TRBD2. Trimming took 0 bases from V and 4 from J; bases not matched to a gene: 5. CDR1 is SGHAT and CDR2 is FQNNGV in the germline V gene. The CDR3 is 16 residues long.